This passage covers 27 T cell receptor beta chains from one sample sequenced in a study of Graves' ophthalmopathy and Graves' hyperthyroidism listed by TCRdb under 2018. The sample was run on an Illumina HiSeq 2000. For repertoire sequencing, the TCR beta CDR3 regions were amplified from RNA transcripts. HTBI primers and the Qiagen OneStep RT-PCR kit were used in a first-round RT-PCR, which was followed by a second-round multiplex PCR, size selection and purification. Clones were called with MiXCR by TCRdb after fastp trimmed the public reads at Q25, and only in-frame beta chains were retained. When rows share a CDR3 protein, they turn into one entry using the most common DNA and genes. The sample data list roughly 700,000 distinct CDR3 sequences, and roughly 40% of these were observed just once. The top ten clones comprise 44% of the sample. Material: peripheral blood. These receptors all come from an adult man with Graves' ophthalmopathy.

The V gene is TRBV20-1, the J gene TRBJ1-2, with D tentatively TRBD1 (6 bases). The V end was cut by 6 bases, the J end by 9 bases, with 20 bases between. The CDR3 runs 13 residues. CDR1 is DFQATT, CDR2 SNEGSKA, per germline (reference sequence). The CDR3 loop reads CSAALGQRLSYTF. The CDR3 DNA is TGCAGTGCCGCCCTCGGACAGCGCCTTAGCTACACCTTC.

The CDR3 sequence is CASSLSPRTGVAFF. The CDR3 DNA sequence: TGTGCCAGCAGCTTATCACCCAGGACAGGGGTTGCTTTCTTT. This chain joins TRBV11-1 and TRBJ1-1; 9 bases are shared with TRBD1. The CDR3 spans 14 residues. Germline V CDR1 and CDR2: SGHAT, FQDESV (reference sequence). After removal of 2 bases from V and 11 bases from J, the junction contained 9 bases not matched to a gene.

The CDR3 loop is CASSQGGDGNYEQYF. In DNA form, the CDR3 reads TGCGCCAGCAGCCAAGGGGGAGATGGGAACTACGAGCAGTACTTC. The rearrangement links TRBV4-1 to TRBJ2-7, with a possible D match to TRBD2 (5 bases). The length of the CDR3 is 15 residues. Germline V gene sequence: CDR1 MGHRA, CDR2 YSYEKL. Trimming pared 1 base from V and 3 bases from J, leaving 13 bases between.

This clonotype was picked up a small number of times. CDR3 in DNA: TGTGCCAGCGGTTTGCTAGCGGAGCCGTACGAGCAGTACTTC. Residues: CASGLLAEPYEQYF. This chain connects TRBV10-3 to TRBJ2-7; 7 bases agree with TRBD2. The V gene's germline CDR1 is ENHRY and CDR2 SYGVKD. The CDR3 extends over 14 amino acids. Trimming cost V 10 bases and J 4 bases; bases outside gene matches: 13.

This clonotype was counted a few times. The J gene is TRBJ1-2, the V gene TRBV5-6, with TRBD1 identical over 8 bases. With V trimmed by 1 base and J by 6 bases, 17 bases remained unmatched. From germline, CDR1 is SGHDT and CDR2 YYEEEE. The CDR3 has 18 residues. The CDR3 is CASSLPRGPGRGHHGYTF. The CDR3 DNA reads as TGTGCCAGCAGCTTGCCGCGCGGGCCAGGCAGGGGGCATCATGGCTACACCTTC.

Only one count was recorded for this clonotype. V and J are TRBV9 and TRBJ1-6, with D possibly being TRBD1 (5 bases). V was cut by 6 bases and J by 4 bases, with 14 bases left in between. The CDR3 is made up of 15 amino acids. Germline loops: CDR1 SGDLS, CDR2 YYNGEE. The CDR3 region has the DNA TGTGCCAGCACCGGGACGGCCCAGTATAATTCACCCCTCCACTTT. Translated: CASTGTAQYNSPLHF.

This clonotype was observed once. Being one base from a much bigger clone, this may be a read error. CDR3 in DNA: TGTGCCACCAGTGGTTCGAGCGGGAGGCCTGGGGCCAACGTCCTGACTTTC. Protein sequence: CATSGSSGRPGANVLTF. The V gene is TRBV24-1, the J gene TRBJ2-6; 9 nucleotides match TRBD2. Unmatched junction bases numbered 6, after V lost 5 bases and J lost 2 bases. From germline, CDR1 is KGHDR and CDR2 SFDVKD. This CDR3 contains 17 residues.

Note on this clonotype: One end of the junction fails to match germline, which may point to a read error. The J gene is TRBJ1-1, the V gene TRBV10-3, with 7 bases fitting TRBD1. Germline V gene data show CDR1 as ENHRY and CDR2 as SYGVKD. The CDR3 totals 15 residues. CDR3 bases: TGTGCCAGCAGTAGCTTACAGGGGATGAACACTGAAGCTTTCTTT. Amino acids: CASSSLQGMNTEAFF.

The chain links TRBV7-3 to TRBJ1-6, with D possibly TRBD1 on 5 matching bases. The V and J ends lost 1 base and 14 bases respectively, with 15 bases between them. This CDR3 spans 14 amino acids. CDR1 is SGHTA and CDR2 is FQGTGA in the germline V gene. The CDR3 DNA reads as TGTGCCAGCAGCTTAATAGCCGGGGCAGGCTCCCTCCACTTT. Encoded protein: CASSLIAGAGSLHF.

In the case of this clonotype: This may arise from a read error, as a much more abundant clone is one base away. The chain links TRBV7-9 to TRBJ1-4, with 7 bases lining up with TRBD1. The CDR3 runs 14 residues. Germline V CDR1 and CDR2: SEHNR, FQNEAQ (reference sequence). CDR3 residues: CTSSLETGKEKLFF. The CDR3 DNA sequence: TGTACCAGCAGCCTCGAGACAGGGAAAGAAAAACTGTTTTTT.

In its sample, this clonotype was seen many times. The CDR3 here is CSGDLAGAETQYF. CDR3 DNA sequence: TGCAGCGGAGACCTTGCAGGGGCGGAGACCCAGTACTTC. The rearrangement links TRBV29-1 to TRBJ2-5, with D possibly being TRBD1 (6 bases). CDR1 is SQVTM and CDR2 is ANQGSEA in the germline V gene. Trimming took 7 bases from V and 5 from J, leaving 17 bases between them. The CDR3 spans 13 residues.

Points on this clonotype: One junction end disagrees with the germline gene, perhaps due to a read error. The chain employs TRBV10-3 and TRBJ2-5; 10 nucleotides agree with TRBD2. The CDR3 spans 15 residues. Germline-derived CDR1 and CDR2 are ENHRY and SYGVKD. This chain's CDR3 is CAGRGQGLAEETQYF. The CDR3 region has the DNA TGTGCCGGCCGGGGCCAAGGACTAGCGGAAGAGACACAGTACTTC.

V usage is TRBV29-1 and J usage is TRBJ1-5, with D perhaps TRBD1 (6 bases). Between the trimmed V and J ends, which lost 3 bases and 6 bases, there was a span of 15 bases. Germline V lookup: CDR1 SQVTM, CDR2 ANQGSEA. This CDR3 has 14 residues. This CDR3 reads CSVEAVGGGQPQHF. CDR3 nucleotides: TGCAGCGTTGAGGCAGTCGGAGGGGGTCAGCCCCAGCATTTT.

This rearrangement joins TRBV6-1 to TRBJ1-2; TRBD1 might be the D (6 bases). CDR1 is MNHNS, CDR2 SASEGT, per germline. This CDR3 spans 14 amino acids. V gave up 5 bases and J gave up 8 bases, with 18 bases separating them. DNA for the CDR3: TGTGCCAGCAGTTACGCTGGACAGACCTCCGGCTACACCTTC. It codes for CASSYAGQTSGYTF.

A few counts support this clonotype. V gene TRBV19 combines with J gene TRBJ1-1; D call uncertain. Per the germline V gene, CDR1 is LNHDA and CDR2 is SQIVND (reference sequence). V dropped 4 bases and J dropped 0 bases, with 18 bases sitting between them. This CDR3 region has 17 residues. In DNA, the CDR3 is TGTGCCAGTAGTACGACACCTAGATCTTTTATGAACACTGAAGCTTTCTTT. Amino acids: CASSTTPRSFMNTEAFF. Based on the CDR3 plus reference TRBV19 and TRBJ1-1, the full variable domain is DGGITQSPKYLFRKEGQNVTLSCEQNLNHDAMYWYRQDPGQGLRLIYYSQIVNDFQKGDIAEGYSVSREKKESFPLTVTSAQKNPTAFYLCASSTTPRSFMNTEAFFGQGTRLTVV.

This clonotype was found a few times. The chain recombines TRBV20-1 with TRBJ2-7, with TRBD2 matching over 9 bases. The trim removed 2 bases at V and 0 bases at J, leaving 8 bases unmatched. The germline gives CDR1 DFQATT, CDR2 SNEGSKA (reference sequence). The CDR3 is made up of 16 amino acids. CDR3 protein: CSARYQRGDSSYEQYF. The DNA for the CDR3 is TGCAGTGCTAGATACCAGCGGGGGGATTCCTCCTACGAGCAGTACTTC.

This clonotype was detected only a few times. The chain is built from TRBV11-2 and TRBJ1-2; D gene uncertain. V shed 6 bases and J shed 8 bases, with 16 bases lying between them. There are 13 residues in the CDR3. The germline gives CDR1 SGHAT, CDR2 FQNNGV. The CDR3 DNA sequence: TGTGCCAGCAGTTTATTGGGCTCGGGAGGCTACACCTTC. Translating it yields CASSLLGSGGYTF. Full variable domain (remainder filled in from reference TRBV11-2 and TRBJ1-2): EAGVAQSPRYKIIEKRQSVAFWCNPISGHATLYWYQQILGQGPKLLIQFQNNGVVDDSQLPKDRFSAERLKGVDSTLKIQPAKLEDSAVYLCASSLLGSGGYTFGSGTRLTVV.

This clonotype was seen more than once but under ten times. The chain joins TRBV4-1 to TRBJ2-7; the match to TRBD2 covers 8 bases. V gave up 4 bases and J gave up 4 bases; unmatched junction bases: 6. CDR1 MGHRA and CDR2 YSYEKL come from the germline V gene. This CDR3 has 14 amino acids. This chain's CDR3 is CASSPGPSGYEQYF. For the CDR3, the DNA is TGCGCCAGCAGCCCTGGGCCTAGCGGGTACGAGCAGTACTTC.

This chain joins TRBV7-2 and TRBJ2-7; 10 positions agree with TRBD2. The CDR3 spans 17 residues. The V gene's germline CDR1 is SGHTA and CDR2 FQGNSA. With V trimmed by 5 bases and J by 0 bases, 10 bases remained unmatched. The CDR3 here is CASSRTGLAESSYEQYF. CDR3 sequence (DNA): TGTGCCAGCAGCCGGACAGGACTAGCGGAGAGCTCCTACGAGCAGTACTTC.

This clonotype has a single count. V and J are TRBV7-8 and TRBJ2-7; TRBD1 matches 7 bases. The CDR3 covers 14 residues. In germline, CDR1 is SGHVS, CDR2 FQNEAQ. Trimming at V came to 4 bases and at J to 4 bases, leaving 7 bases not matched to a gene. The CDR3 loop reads CASSYRDRRYEQYF. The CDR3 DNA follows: TGTGCCAGCAGCTACCGGGACAGAAGATACGAGCAGTACTTC.

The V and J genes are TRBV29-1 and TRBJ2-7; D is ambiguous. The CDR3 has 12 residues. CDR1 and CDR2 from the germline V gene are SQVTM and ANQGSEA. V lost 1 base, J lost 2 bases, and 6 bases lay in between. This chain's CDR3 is CSVEGATYEQYF. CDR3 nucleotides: TGCAGCGTTGAAGGGGCCACCTACGAGCAGTACTTC.

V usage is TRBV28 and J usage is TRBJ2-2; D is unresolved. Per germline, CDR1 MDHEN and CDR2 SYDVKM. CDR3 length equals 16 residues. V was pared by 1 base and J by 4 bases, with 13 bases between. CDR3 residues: CASSLSVWVSTGELFF. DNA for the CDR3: TGTGCCAGCAGTTTATCTGTGTGGGTTTCCACCGGGGAGCTGTTTTTT.

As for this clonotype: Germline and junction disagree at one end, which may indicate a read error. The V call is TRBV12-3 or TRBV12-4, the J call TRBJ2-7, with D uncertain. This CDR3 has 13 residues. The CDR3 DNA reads TGTGCCACCAGTGATGGGTCGGTTTACGAGCAGTACTTC. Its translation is CATSDGSVYEQYF.

The CDR3 sequence is CSAEEVSSGNTIYF. DNA of the CDR3: TGCAGTGCCGAGGAGGTTTCCTCTGGAAACACCATATATTTT. This rearrangement joins TRBV20-1 to TRBJ1-3; D gene unclear. This CDR3 is built from 14 residues. V dropped 6 bases and J dropped 0 bases, with 12 bases sitting between them. CDR1 and CDR2 from the germline V gene are DFQATT and SNEGSKA (reference sequence).

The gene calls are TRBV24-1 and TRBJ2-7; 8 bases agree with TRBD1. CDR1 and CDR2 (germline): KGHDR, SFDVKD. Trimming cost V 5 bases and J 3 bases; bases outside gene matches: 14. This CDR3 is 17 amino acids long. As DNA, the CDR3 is TGTGCCACCAGTGGTTTTTGGGGACAGGACCCCCTCTACGAGCAGTACTTC. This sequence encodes CATSGFWGQDPLYEQYF.

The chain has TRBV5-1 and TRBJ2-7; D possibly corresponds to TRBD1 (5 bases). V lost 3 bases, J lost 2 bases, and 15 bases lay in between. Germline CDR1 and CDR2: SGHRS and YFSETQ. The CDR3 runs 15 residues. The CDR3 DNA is TGCGCCAGCAGCTGGGGCCCGACACGAACCTACGAGCAGTACTTC. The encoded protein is CASSWGPTRTYEQYF.

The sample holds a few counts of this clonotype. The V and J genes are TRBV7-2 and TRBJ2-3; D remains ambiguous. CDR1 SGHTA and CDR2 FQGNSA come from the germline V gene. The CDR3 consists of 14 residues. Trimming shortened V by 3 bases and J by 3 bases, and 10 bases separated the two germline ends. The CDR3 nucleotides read TGTGCCAGCAGCTTGTATGAATGGACAGATACGCAGTATTTT. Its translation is CASSLYEWTDTQYF.